Following are 19 T cell receptor beta chains from one sample sequenced in a study of lymphopenia after photon versus proton radiotherapy. TCRdb's copy holds only in-frame clones and misses some; the assay was immunoSEQ multiplex PCR. The table has some 41,000 clones, 85% to 90% seen once; the top ten hold 10%. Sequencing was performed on peripheral blood, taken from a patient treated with proton-based radiotherapy. These receptor sequences come from a woman between 65 and 79 years old with pancreatic cancer. Some clones in this sample may be carry-over from other donors' samples.

The CDR3 nucleotides are TGTGCCACCAGTCACTCCGGGACACTCCAAGAGACCCAGTACTTC. Amino acid sequence: CATSHSGTLQETQYF. The chain uses TRBV15 and TRBJ2-5; TRBD1 might be the D (6 bases). Germline V gives CDR1 LNHNV, CDR2 YYDKDF (reference sequence). CDR3 length: 15 amino acids. Trimming pared 6 bases from V and 1 base from J, leaving 15 bases between.

The J gene is TRBJ1-5, the V gene TRBV18, with 8 positions matching TRBD1. The junction had 6 bases not matched to a gene; V was cut back by 6 bases and J by 5 bases. Germline values: CDR1 KGHSH, CDR2 LQKENI. The CDR3 spans 14 residues. The CDR3 here is CASSVGQVHQPQHF. The CDR3 DNA follows: TGTGCCAGCTCGGTGGGACAGGTCCATCAGCCCCAGCATTTT.

A few counts support this clone. The rearrangement uses TRBV19 and TRBJ2-7, with D perhaps matching TRBD2 (6 bases). CDR3 size: 14 residues. From germline, CDR1 is LNHDA and CDR2 SQIVND (reference sequence). V was pared by 3 bases and J by 4 bases, with 13 bases between. The CDR3 nucleotides are TGTGCCAGTAGTATCGCCGGGACTCGGTACGAGCAGTACTTC. Translating gives CASSIAGTRYEQYF. Full variable domain (missing parts from reference TRBV19 and TRBJ2-7): DGGITQSPKYLFRKEGQNVTLSCEQNLNHDAMYWYRQDPGQGLRLIYYSQIVNDFQKGDIAEGYSVSREKKESFPLTVTSAQKNPTAFYLCASSIAGTRYEQYFGPGTRLTVT.

The rearrangement uses TRBV5-6 and TRBJ2-5, with 10 nucleotides matching TRBD2. V shed 1 base, J shed 4 bases, and the junction held 4 bases outside the gene matches. The CDR3 is made up of 15 amino acids. The germline V gene encodes CDR1 SGHDT and CDR2 YYEEEE. CDR3 region: CASSLPSGSVETQYF. CDR3 nucleotide sequence: TGTGCCAGCAGCTTGCCTAGCGGGAGTGTAGAGACCCAGTACTTC.

The V and J genes are TRBV7-6 and TRBJ2-1; D possibly corresponds to TRBD2 (6 bases). This CDR3 is built from 15 residues. The V gene's germline CDR1 is SGHVS and CDR2 FNYEAQ. Trimming cost V 5 bases and J 6 bases, with 17 bases left between them. CDR3 protein: CASSPRDSLTNEQFF. CDR3 DNA: TGTGCCAGCAGCCCCCGGGACTCGCTCACCAATGAGCAGTTCTTC. The full variable domain, completed using reference TRBV7-6 and TRBJ2-1, is GAGVSQSPRYKVTKRGQDVALRCDPISGHVSLYWYRQALGQGPEFLTYFNYEAQQDKSGLPNDRFSAERPEGSISTLTIQRTEQRDSAMYRCASSPRDSLTNEQFFGPGTRLTVL.

The chain combines TRBV10-1 with TRBJ2-5; TRBD2 matches at 15 bases. Germline V lookup: CDR1 WNHNN, CDR2 SYGVQD (reference sequence). This CDR3 has 17 amino acids. Trimming took 6 bases from V and 13 from J; bases not matched to a gene: 18. CDR3 DNA sequence: TGCGCCAGCAGGGAGACACGTCCGGGACTAGCGGGAGGTTGGGGGTACTTC. Residues: CASRETRPGLAGGWGYF.

The chain carries TRBV11-2 and TRBJ2-7; the D gene is possibly TRBD1 (6 bases). This CDR3 is built from 13 residues. Germline V gene data show CDR1 as SGHAT and CDR2 as FQNNGV. Trimming left V 0 bases short and J 6 bases short, with 9 bases between. In nucleotides, the CDR3 is TGTGCCAGCAGCTTAGATAACAGGGTCGAGCAGTACTTC. Its translation: CASSLDNRVEQYF.

V usage is TRBV2 and J usage is TRBJ2-1; 11 bases align to TRBD2. The CDR3 is 15 amino acids. With V trimmed by 7 bases and J by 3 bases, 5 bases remained unmatched. In germline, CDR1 is SNHLY, CDR2 FYNNEI. CDR3 protein: CASTPGTSGYNEQFF. The CDR3 DNA reads TGTGCCAGCACCCCCGGGACTAGCGGCTACAATGAGCAGTTCTTC.

The chain joins TRBV7-8 to TRBJ2-1, with D possibly TRBD1 on 6 matching bases. The V gene lost 5 bases and the J gene lost 8 bases, with 10 bases spanning the gap. CDR3 length: 12 residues. Germline V gives CDR1 SGHVS, CDR2 FQNEAQ. CDR3 sequence reads: CASSTTGYEQFF. CDR3 DNA sequence: TGTGCCAGCAGCACTACAGGGTATGAGCAGTTCTTC.

The chain recombines TRBV28 with TRBJ2-1; possibly TRBD1 for D (5 bases). Trimming stripped 7 bases from V and 7 bases from J, with 14 bases between. The CDR3 spans 13 residues. Per germline, CDR1 MDHEN and CDR2 SYDVKM. The CDR3 region is CASNSGKYNEQFF. CDR3 nucleotides: TGTGCCAGCAACTCAGGGAAGTATAATGAGCAGTTCTTC.

The genes are TRBV5-1 and TRBJ2-5; 14 bases map to TRBD2. V dropped 6 bases and J dropped 5; count of bases not matched to a gene: 6. The CDR3 covers 15 residues. Germline values: CDR1 SGHRS, CDR2 YFSETQ. DNA for the CDR3: TGCGCCAGCACCCCGGGACTAGCGGGAGTGGAGACCCAGTACTTC. It specifies CASTPGLAGVETQYF.

This chain uses TRBV2 with TRBJ1-3; TRBD1 is a possible D gene (6 bases). The ends were cut back, 8 bases at V and 0 bases at J, with 11 bases in the middle. Germline CDR1 and CDR2: SNHLY and FYNNEI. This CDR3 has 14 residues. The CDR3 here is CASSTGHSGNTIYF. Here the CDR3 DNA reads TGTGCCAGCTCGACAGGACACTCTGGAAACACCATATATTTT.

The chain combines TRBV4-2 with TRBJ2-3, with D maybe TRBD2 (5 bases). The CDR3 covers 13 residues. Trimming left V 0 bases short and J 8 bases short, with 9 bases between. In germline, CDR1 is LGHNA, CDR2 YNFKEQ. The CDR3 loop reads CASSQDLRGTQYF. Written as DNA, the CDR3 is TGTGCCAGCAGCCAAGATCTACGGGGTACGCAGTATTTT.

This chain uses TRBV6-6 with TRBJ1-2; no clear D gene. From germline, CDR1 is MNHNY and CDR2 SVGAGI (reference sequence). V shed 5 bases and J shed 1 base, with 14 bases lying between them. The CDR3 is 15 residues long. In DNA, the CDR3 is TGTGCCAGCAGTGATCCGACACATTTTAACTATGGCTACACCTTC. Protein sequence: CASSDPTHFNYGYTF.

The table lists this clone with a count of one. The CDR3 protein is CASSHSAKGGENYGYTF. Here the CDR3 DNA reads TGTGCCAGCAGCCACTCCGCCAAGGGGGGTGAAAACTATGGCTACACCTTC. This rearrangement joins TRBV14 to TRBJ1-2, with D possibly TRBD1 on 6 matching bases. V was trimmed by 3 bases and J by 2 bases, leaving 19 bases between them. This CDR3 comprises 17 residues. CDR1 SGHDN and CDR2 FVKESK come from the germline V gene.

The V call is TRBV6-5, the J call TRBJ2-7, with 10 bases identical to TRBD2. The CDR3 is made up of 15 amino acids. V was pared by 7 bases and J by 3 bases, with 9 bases of the junction left unmatched. CDR1 MNHEY and CDR2 SVGAGI come from the germline V gene. DNA for the CDR3: TGTGCCAGCATCCTAGCGGGAGCTTTCGACTACGAGCAGTACTTC. This gives the protein CASILAGAFDYEQYF.

The chain links TRBV5-1 to TRBJ2-3; 7 positions agree with TRBD2. J was trimmed by 5 bases and V by 0 bases; bases with no gene match: 6. The CDR3 is 15 amino acids. Germline CDR1 reads SGHRS; CDR2 reads YFSETQ. The CDR3 nucleotides are TGCGCCAGCAGCTTGGCCGCGGGAGACGGAGATACGCAGTATTTT. It is translated as CASSLAAGDGDTQYF. The whole variable domain, filled in from reference TRBV5-1 and TRBJ2-3, reads KAGVTQTPRYLIKTRGQQVTLSCSPISGHRSVSWYQQTPGQGLQFLFEYFSETQRNKGNFPGRFSGRQFSNSRSEMNVSTLELGDSALYLCASSLAAGDGDTQYFGPGTRLTVL.

A single count supports this clone. The V call is TRBV7-8, the J call TRBJ1-1; D ambiguous. The ends were cut back, 5 bases at V and 7 bases at J, with 11 bases in the middle. Germline V gives CDR1 SGHVS, CDR2 FQNEAQ. The CDR3 spans 12 residues. CDR3 loop: CASSMGLGEAFF. In nucleotides, the CDR3 is TGTGCCAGCAGCATGGGTTTGGGTGAAGCTTTCTTT.

The chain is built from TRBV5-1 and TRBJ2-3, with 14 bases identical to TRBD2. Germline assignment: CDR1 SGHRS and CDR2 YFSETQ. The ends lost 6 bases at V and 4 bases at J; junction bases unmatched: 4. This CDR3 has 15 residues. Here the CDR3 DNA reads TGCGCCAGCAACGGGGGACTAGCGGGAGCAGATACGCAGTATTTT. Translating it yields CASNGGLAGADTQYF.